This T cell receptor beta chain stems from a study of a mutant IDH1 vaccine in newly diagnosed glioma. The overall study: Vaccine administration was initiated 4-6 weeks following radiotherapy alone, or with temozolomide cycles. The treated population exhibited a male proportion of roughly 60%, a female proportion of about 40%, and a mean age of about 40 years.

General observations from the study: Pseudoprogression appeared independent of alterations in top peripheral clonotypes.

Profiling relied on immunoSEQ multiplex PCR, and the TCRdb table lists in-frame clones only, not all of them. Found here are 60,000 or so clones, 89% of them singletons; the top ten hold around 1.9%. The time point denotes: week 11, during vaccination. All doses held 300 ug of mutant IDH1 20-mer peptide, with topical imiquimod. The astrocytomas were IDH1-mutant, ATRX-negative, and WHO grade 3 or 4. This CDR3 is 13 amino acids long. V lost 8 bases and J 1 base, leaving 12 bases between the germline ends. The germline gives CDR1 MNHNS, CDR2 SASEGT. For this clone: Its antigen is still unknown.

The V gene is TRBV6-1, the J gene TRBJ2-7; D remains unclear. This sequence originates from a man aged 40-55 years with glioma. Sequencing was performed on PBMCs, taken from a glioma patient whose treatment included an IDH1 peptide vaccine. CDR3 amino acids: CASCVMSSYEQYF. For the CDR3, the DNA is TGTGCCAGCTGCGTAATGTCATCCTACGAGCAGTACTTC.